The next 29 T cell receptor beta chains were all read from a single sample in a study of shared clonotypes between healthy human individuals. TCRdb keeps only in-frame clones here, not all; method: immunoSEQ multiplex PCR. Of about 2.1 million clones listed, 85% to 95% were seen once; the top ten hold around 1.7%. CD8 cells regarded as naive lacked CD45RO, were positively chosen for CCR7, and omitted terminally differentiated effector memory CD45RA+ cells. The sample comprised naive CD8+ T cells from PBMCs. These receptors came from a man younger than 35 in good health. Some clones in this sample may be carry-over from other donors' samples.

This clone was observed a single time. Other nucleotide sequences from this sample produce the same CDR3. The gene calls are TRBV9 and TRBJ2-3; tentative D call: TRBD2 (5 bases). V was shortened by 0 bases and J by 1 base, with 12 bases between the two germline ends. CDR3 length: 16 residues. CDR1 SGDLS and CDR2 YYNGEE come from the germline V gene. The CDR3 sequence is CASSVELAGGTDTQYF. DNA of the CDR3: TGTGCCAGCAGCGTAGAGCTAGCCGGAGGCACAGATACGCAGTATTTT.

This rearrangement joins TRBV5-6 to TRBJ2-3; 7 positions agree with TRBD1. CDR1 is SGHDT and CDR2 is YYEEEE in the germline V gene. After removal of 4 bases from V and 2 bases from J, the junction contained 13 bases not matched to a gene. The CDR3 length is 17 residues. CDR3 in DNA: TGTGCCAGCAGCGGGGACAGAGGTTTCTCTCACACAGATACGCAGTATTTT. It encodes CASSGDRGFSHTDTQYF.

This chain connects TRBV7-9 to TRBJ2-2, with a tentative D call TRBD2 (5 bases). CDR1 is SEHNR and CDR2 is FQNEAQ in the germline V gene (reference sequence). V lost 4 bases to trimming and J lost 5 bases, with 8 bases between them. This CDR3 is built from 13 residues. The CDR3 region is CASSYGETGELFF. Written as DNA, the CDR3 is TGTGCCAGCAGCTATGGGGAGACCGGGGAGCTGTTTTTT.

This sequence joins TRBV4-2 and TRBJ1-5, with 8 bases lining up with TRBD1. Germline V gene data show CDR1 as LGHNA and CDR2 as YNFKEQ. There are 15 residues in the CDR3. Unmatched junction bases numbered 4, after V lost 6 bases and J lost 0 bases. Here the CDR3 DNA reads TGTGCCAGCAGTTTACAGGGGGATAGCAATCAGCCCCAGCATTTT. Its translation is CASSLQGDSNQPQHF.

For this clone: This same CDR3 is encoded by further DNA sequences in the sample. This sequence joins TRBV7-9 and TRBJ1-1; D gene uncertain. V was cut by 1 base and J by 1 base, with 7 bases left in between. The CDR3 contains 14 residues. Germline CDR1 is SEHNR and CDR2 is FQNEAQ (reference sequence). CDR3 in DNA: TGTGCCAGCAGCTTAGTTCGGGCGAACACTGAAGCTTTCTTT. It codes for CASSLVRANTEAFF.

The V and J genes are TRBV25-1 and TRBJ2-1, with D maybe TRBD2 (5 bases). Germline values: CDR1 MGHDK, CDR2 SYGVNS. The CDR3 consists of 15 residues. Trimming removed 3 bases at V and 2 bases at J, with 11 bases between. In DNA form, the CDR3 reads TGTGCCAGCAGTGATGGTGGGAGCCCCTACAATGAGCAGTTCTTC. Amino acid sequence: CASSDGGSPYNEQFF.

The CDR3 coding sequence is TGCAGCGTTGAGATTCAGGTTTCTGAGAGTTATGGCTACACCTTC. Encoded protein: CSVEIQVSESYGYTF. V and J are TRBV29-1 and TRBJ1-2; no firm D call. The CDR3 is 15 amino acids. CDR1 is SQVTM, CDR2 ANQGSEA, per germline. The germline V and J ends were trimmed by 3 bases and 5 bases, with 19 bases remaining between them.

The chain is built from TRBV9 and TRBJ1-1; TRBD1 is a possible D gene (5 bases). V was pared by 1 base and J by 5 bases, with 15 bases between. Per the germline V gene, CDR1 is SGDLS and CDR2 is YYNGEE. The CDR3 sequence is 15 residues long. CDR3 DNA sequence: TGTGCCAGCAGCGTATGGGGGACGGCGAGGACTGAAGCTTTCTTT. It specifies CASSVWGTARTEAFF.

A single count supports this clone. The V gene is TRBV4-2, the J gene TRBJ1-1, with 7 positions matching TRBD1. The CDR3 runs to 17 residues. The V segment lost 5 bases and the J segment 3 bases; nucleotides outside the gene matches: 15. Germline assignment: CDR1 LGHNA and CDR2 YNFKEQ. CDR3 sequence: CASSGRHGRRGDTEAFF. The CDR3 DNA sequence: TGTGCCAGCAGCGGTCGCCATGGCCGCAGGGGGGACACTGAAGCTTTCTTT.

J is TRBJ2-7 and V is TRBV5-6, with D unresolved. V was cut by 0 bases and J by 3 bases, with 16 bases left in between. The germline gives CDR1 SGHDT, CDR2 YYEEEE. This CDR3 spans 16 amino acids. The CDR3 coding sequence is TGTGCCAGCAGCTTGGAAGGATGGACCGAATACTACGAGCAGTACTTC. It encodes CASSLEGWTEYYEQYF.

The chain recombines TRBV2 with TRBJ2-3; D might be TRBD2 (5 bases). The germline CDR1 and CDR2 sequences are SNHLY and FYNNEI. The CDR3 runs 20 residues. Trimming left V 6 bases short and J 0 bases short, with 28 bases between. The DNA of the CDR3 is TGTGCCAGCAGACTAACTGCCCCCCGGCGGGTTCCCTCTAGCACAGATACGCAGTATTTT. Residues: CASRLTAPRRVPSSTDTQYF.

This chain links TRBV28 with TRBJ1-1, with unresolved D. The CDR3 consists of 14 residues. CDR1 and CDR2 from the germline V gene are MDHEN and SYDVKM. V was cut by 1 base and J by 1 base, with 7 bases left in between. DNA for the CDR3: TGTGCCAGCAGTTTATTTAGCAGGAACACTGAAGCTTTCTTT. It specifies CASSLFSRNTEAFF. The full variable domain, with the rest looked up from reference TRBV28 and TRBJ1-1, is DVKVTQSSRYLVKRTGEKVFLECVQDMDHENMFWYRQDPGLGLRLIYFSYDVKMKEKGDIPEGYSVSREKKERFSLILESASTNQTSMYLCASSLFSRNTEAFFGQGTRLTVV.

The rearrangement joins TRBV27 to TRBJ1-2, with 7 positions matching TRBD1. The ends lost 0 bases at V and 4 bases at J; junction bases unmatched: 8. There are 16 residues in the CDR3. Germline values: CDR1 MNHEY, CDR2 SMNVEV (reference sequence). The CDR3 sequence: CASSLSLRQGFYGYTF. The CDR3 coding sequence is TGTGCCAGCAGTTTATCCCTTCGACAGGGTTTCTATGGCTACACCTTC.

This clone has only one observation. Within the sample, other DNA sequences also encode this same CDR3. For the CDR3, the DNA is TGTGCCATCAGTGAGTCGAGGACTAGCGGATCCGAGCAGTACTTC. It is translated as CAISESRTSGSEQYF. V usage is TRBV10-3 and J usage is TRBJ2-7, with 10 bases that match TRBD2. Germline CDR1 and CDR2: ENHRY and SYGVKD. V dropped 0 bases and J dropped 6; count of bases not matched to a gene: 5. The CDR3 is 15 amino acids.

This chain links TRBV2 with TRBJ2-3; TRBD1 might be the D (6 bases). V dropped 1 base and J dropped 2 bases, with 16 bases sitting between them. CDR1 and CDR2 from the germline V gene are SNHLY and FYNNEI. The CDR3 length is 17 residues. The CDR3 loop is CASSEVYRVGDTDTQYF. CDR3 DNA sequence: TGTGCCAGCAGTGAAGTTTACAGGGTTGGGGACACAGATACGCAGTATTTT.

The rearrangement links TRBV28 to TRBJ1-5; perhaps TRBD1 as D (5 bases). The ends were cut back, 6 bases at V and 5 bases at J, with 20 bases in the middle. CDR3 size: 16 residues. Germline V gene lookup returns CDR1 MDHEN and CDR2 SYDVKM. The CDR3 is CASRLNDRIAYQPQHF. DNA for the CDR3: TGTGCCAGCAGGCTAAATGACAGAATAGCTTATCAGCCCCAGCATTTT.

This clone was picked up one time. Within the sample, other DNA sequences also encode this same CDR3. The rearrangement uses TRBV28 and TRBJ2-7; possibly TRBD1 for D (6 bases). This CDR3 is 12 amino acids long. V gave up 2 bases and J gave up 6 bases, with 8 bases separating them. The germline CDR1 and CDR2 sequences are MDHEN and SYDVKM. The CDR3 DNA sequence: TGTGCCAGCAGTTTACAGGGGCGCGAGCAGTACTTC. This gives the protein CASSLQGREQYF.

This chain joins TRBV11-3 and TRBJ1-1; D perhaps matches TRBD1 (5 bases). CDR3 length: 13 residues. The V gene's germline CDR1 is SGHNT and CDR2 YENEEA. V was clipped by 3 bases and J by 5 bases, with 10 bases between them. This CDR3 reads CASSFPGGTEAFF. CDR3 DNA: TGTGCCAGCAGCTTCCCCGGGGGGACTGAAGCTTTCTTT.

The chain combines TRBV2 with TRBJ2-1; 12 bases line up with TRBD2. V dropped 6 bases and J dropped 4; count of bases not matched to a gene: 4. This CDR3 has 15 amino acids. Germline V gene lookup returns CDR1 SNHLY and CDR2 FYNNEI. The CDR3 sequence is CASSGLAGLYNEQFF. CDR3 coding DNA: TGTGCCAGCAGCGGACTAGCGGGATTATACAATGAGCAGTTCTTC.

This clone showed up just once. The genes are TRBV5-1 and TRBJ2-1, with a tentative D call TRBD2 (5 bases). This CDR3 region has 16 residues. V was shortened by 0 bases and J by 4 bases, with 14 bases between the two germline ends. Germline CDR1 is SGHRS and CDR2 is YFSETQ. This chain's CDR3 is CASSLENGGWYNEQFF. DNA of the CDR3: TGCGCCAGCAGCTTGGAAAACGGAGGTTGGTACAATGAGCAGTTCTTC.

The CDR3 DNA is TGTGCCAGCAGCTTCAGGAACACTGAAGCTTTCTTT. This gives the protein CASSFRNTEAFF. The chain recombines TRBV5-4 with TRBJ1-1; unclear D gene. The CDR3 runs to 12 residues. Between the trimmed V and J ends, which lost 2 bases and 1 base, there was a span of 3 bases. Germline assignment: CDR1 SGHNT and CDR2 YYREEE (reference sequence).

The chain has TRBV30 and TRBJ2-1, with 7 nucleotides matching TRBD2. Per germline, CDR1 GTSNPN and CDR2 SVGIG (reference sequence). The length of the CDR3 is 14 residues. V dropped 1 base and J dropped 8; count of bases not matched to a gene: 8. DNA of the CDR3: TGTGCCTGGAGTGAACTAGCGCTAACGGATGAGCAGTTCTTC. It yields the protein CAWSELALTDEQFF.

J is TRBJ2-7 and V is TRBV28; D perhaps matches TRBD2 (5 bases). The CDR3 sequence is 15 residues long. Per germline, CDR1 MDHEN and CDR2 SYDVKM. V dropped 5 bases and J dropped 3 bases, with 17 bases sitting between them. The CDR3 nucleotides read TGTGCCAGCAGTCCCTTCCGAATACGGGACTACGAGCAGTACTTC. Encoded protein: CASSPFRIRDYEQYF.

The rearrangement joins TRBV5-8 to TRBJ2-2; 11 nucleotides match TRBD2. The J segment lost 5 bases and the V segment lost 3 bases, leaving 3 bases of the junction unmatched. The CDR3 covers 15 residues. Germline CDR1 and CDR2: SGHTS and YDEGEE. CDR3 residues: CASSYASGRTGELFF. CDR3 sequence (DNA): TGTGCCAGCAGCTACGCTAGCGGGAGGACCGGGGAGCTGTTTTTT.

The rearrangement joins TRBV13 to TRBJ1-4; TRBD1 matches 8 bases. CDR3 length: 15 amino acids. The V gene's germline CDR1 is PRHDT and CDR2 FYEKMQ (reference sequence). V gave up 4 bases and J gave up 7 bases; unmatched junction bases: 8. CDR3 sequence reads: CASSSKTGDGEKLFF. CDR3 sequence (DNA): TGTGCCAGCAGCTCGAAGACAGGGGATGGTGAAAAACTGTTTTTT.

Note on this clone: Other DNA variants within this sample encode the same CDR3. CDR3 protein: CASSVGGVSYEQYF. As DNA, the CDR3 is TGTGCCAGCAGCGTAGGGGGGGTCTCCTACGAGCAGTACTTC. The V gene is TRBV9, the J gene TRBJ2-7; tentative D call: TRBD2 (6 bases). Per germline, CDR1 SGDLS and CDR2 YYNGEE. This CDR3 has 14 residues. V gave up 0 bases and J gave up 0 bases, with 7 bases separating them.

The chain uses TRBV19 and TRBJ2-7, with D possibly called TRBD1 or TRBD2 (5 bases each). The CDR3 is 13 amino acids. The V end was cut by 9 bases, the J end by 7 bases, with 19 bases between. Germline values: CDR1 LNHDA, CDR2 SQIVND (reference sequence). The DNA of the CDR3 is TGTGCCAGCGTCGGGGCAGGCCCAGAAGAGCAGTACTTC. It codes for CASVGAGPEEQYF.

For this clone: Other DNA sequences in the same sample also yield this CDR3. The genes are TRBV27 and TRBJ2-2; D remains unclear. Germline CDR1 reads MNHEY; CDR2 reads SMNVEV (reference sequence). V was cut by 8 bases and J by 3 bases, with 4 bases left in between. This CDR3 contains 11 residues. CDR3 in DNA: TGTGCCAGCTCTCACACCGGGGAGCTGTTTTTT. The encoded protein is CASSHTGELFF.

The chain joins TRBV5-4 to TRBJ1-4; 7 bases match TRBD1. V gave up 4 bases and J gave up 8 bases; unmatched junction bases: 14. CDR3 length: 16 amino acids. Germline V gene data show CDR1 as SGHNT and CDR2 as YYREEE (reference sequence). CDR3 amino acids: CASSTDTGVFNEKLFF. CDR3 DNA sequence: TGTGCCAGCAGCACGGACACAGGGGTATTTAACGAAAAACTGTTTTTT.